The T cell receptor (beta chain) described here comes from a study of T cells in Graves' hyperthyroidism and ophthalmopathy. A lack of ophthalmopathy progression within 18 months defined stable Graves' hyperthyroidism. TCR beta CDR3 sequences were amplified from RNA transcripts. The HTBI primer set was used in a first-round RT-PCR of the TCR CDR3. TCRdb itself ran the multiplex PCR reads through MiXCR, one entry per CDR3 protein. The repertoire holds a few hundred thousand distinct CDR3 sequences, roughly 25% seen once, with more than 60% in the top ten. This clonotype was seen ten or more times. The TCR sequence derives from a man aged 50 to 59 with Graves' hyperthyroidism. Sequenced sample: blood.

The CDR3 sequence: CSARPTGAGGYEQYF. CDR3 nucleotide sequence: TGCAGTGCCCGTCCAACGGGAGCGGGAGGGTACGAGCAGTACTTC. The chain carries TRBV20-1 and TRBJ2-7; 10 nucleotides agree with TRBD2. This CDR3 spans 15 amino acids. V shed 6 bases and J 4 bases; nucleotides not matched to a gene: 12. The germline V gene has CDR1 DFQATT and CDR2 SNEGSKA (reference sequence).